This is a list of T cell receptor beta chains from one sample in a study of OX40 agonist ivuxolimab in advanced cancers. Clones were sequenced by immunoSEQ multiplex PCR, and TCRdb holds only the in-frame ones, with some missing. The table includes around 110,000 clones, roughly 93% detected once. Sequenced here: CD4+ or CD8+ T cells sorted from blood, sampled in a trial of the OX40 agonist ivuxolimab. These receptors were taken from an adult with an advanced solid tumor such as melanoma, head and neck, liver or kidney cancer. Each CDR3 is given with its conserved first and last residue. Fields, in order: V gene, clone size, J gene, CDR3 protein. Some rows have no size entry. The others give once, few or many, or a class for an expanded clone.

TRBV4-1	-	TRBJ1-3	CASSQVPRNTIYF
TRBV5-6	-	TRBJ2-1	CASSHSGRRYNEQFF
TRBV19	-	TRBJ1-1	CASKNTGNTEAFF
TRBV29-1	-	TRBJ2-5	CSVPGGAGSQETQYF
TRBV5-4	-	TRBJ1-2	CASSLENLRGDGYTF
TRBV5-6	-	TRBJ2-1	CASTPQGPHSYNEQFF
TRBV7-9	once	TRBJ1-5	CASSSRDSNQPQHF
TRBV11-3	-	TRBJ1-5	CASSLSTGRSNQPQHF
TRBV11-3	-	TRBJ2-3	CASSSTSGGFTDTQYF
TRBV6-5	-	TRBJ1-1	CASSAGGQPTEAFF
TRBV5-1	-	TRBJ2-7	CASSGGLSSYEQYF
TRBV5-1	-	TRBJ1-2	CASTPSAGDYGYTF
TRBV5-1	-	TRBJ2-3	CASSRLGTDTQYF
TRBV7-9	-	TRBJ1-3	CASSLLGEISGNTIYF
TRBV28	-	TRBJ2-7	CASNPGTARAYEQYF
TRBV2	-	TRBJ2-5	CASSDISGRETQYF
TRBV5-6	-	TRBJ2-4	CASSINGGVRGKNIQYF
TRBV28	-	TRBJ1-5	CASSPTAAGNQPQHF
TRBV4-1	-	TRBJ1-4	CASSQVLSNEKLFF
TRBV19	-	TRBJ2-3	CASSHRLAGRPSTDTQYF
TRBV15	-	TRBJ1-6	CAASRPGSGNSPLHF
TRBV27	-	TRBJ2-3	CASSTRLESTDTQYF
TRBV6-5	once	TRBJ2-7	CASSYSMTDPYEQYF
TRBV11-2	-	TRBJ2-7	CASSLVDQAGYEQYF
TRBV19	-	TRBJ2-2	CASTLGGAGELFF
TRBV7-9	-	TRBJ1-1	CASSLGGGMAFF
TRBV2	-	TRBJ2-5	CASSASGETQYF
TRBV5-1	-	TRBJ1-1	CASSLVSPGQGWETEAFF
TRBV10-3	-	TRBJ2-5	CAISRSGQSQQETQYF
TRBV7-9	-	TRBJ2-1	CASSPHPTGSYNEQFF
TRBV25-1	-	TRBJ2-1	CASSELLMSAEQFF
TRBV13	-	TRBJ2-7	CASSLKYLGPRSYEQYF
TRBV5-4	-	TRBJ2-5	CASSRRFQETQYF